These T cell receptor beta chains were read from a single sample in a study of shared T cell receptors in the human thymus. Profiling relied on immunoSEQ multiplex PCR, and the TCRdb table lists in-frame clones only, not all of them. The sample has some 700,000 clones, roughly 85% seen once. Separately, the same data were catalogued under a study of human thymus T cells.

Sequencing used thymocytes. The receptors here all came from a girl in the first two years of life with a congenital heart defect. CDR3s include the opening cysteine and the closing phenylalanine or tryptophan. Each record gives: D gene, clone size, J gene, V gene, CDR3 DNA, CDR3 protein. D genes are given only for firm matches. A clone size is listed for some rows: how often the clone was seen (once, few, many), or a class if it is expanded.

D gene: .
clone size: few
J gene: TRBJ1-2
V gene: TRBV14
CDR3 DNA: TGTGCCAGCAGCCAATTCCCCAGGTCCGGGAATGGCTACACCTTC
CDR3 protein: CASSQFPRSGNGYTF

D gene: TRBD2
clone size: .
J gene: TRBJ2-1
V gene: TRBV6-5
CDR3 DNA: TGTGCCAGCAGTTATTTCCGGGGGGACTACAATGAGCAGTTCTTC
CDR3 protein: CASSYFRGDYNEQFF

D gene: TRBD1
clone size: .
J gene: TRBJ2-7
V gene: TRBV7-2
CDR3 DNA: TGTGCCAGCAGCTTAGATGAGGGGGCCCTTACTATTAGTTCCTACGAGCAGTACTTC
CDR3 protein: CASSLDEGALTISSYEQYF

D gene: TRBD1
clone size: once
J gene: TRBJ1-4
V gene: TRBV6-5
CDR3 DNA: TGTGCCAGCAGTTACTTAAGGACAGGACAAGATGAAAAACTGTTTTTT
CDR3 protein: CASSYLRTGQDEKLFF

D gene: TRBD2
clone size: .
J gene: TRBJ2-1
V gene: TRBV9
CDR3 DNA: TGTGCCAGCAGCGTAGGACTAGCGGGGGGGAGCAATGAGCAGTTCTTC
CDR3 protein: CASSVGLAGGSNEQFF

D gene: .
clone size: .
J gene: TRBJ2-7
V gene: TRBV6-6
CDR3 DNA: TGTGCCAGCAGTTACAGTGGGACATTTTCCGAGCAGTACTTC
CDR3 protein: CASSYSGTFSEQYF

D gene: .
clone size: .
J gene: TRBJ2-7
V gene: TRBV14
CDR3 DNA: TGTGCCAGCAGCCATAATACCCGTCAGGCGGGGGCGAAGGAGCAGTACTTC
CDR3 protein: CASSHNTRQAGAKEQYF

D gene: TRBD1
clone size: .
J gene: TRBJ1-5
V gene: TRBV28
CDR3 DNA: TGTGCCAGCAGTTTAGAGTTCCGGGACAGGCCTAATCAGCCCCAGCATTTT
CDR3 protein: CASSLEFRDRPNQPQHF

D gene: .
clone size: .
J gene: TRBJ2-1
V gene: TRBV5-4
CDR3 DNA: TGTGCCAGCAGCTTGAGACGGGGAGGGCAGTTCTTC
CDR3 protein: CASSLRRGGQFF

D gene: .
clone size: .
J gene: TRBJ1-3
V gene: TRBV6-6
CDR3 DNA: TGTGCCACGGGACACTCTGGAAACACCATATATTTT
CDR3 protein: CATGHSGNTIYF

D gene: .
clone size: once
J gene: TRBJ1-6
V gene: TRBV7-8
CDR3 DNA: TGTGCCAGCAGCTTAGATTTCCCTGGGGAGGCGGTGAATTCACCCCTCCACTTT
CDR3 protein: CASSLDFPGEAVNSPLHF

D gene: .
clone size: .
J gene: TRBJ1-5
V gene: TRBV2
CDR3 DNA: TGTGCCAGCAGGGGGGGTGGAAATCAGCCCCAGCATTTT
CDR3 protein: CASRGGGNQPQHF

D gene: .
clone size: .
J gene: TRBJ2-5
V gene: TRBV27
CDR3 DNA: TGTGCCACCGGTTACTCCCAAGAGACCCAGTACTTC
CDR3 protein: CATGYSQETQYF

D gene: TRBD1
clone size: .
J gene: TRBJ1-6
V gene: TRBV27
CDR3 DNA: TGTGCCAGCAGCCATACGGGACAGGAGAGTTCACCCCTCCACTTT
CDR3 protein: CASSHTGQESSPLHF

D gene: .
clone size: .
J gene: TRBJ1-2
V gene: TRBV5-4
CDR3 DNA: TGTGCCAGCAGCTTAAGGGACATCCTTAGGGGGGGCTACACCTTC
CDR3 protein: CASSLRDILRGGYTF

D gene: TRBD1
clone size: .
J gene: TRBJ2-4
V gene: TRBV6-7
CDR3 DNA: TGTGCCAGCAGTTACCCGACCCGACAGGGGGAAATTCAGTACTTC
CDR3 protein: CASSYPTRQGEIQYF

D gene: TRBD1
clone size: .
J gene: TRBJ1-2
V gene: TRBV6-5
CDR3 DNA: TGTGCCAGCAGTTATCAAGGACAGGGGTTTGACTATGGCTACACCTTC
CDR3 protein: CASSYQGQGFDYGYTF

D gene: TRBD2
clone size: .
J gene: TRBJ2-2
V gene: TRBV19
CDR3 DNA: TGTGCCAGTAGTATAGGCCTAGCGGGGAACACCGGGGAGCTGTTTTTT
CDR3 protein: CASSIGLAGNTGELFF

D gene: TRBD1
clone size: .
J gene: TRBJ2-1
V gene: TRBV5-1
CDR3 DNA: TGCGCCAGCAGCCTCCGGGACAGGGGAAATGAGCAGTTCTTC
CDR3 protein: CASSLRDRGNEQFF

D gene: .
clone size: .
J gene: TRBJ1-6
V gene: TRBV6-5
CDR3 DNA: TGTGCCAGCAGTTACGACCTAGGTTCACCCCTCCACTTT
CDR3 protein: CASSYDLGSPLHF

D gene: .
clone size: .
J gene: TRBJ1-6
V gene: TRBV14
CDR3 DNA: TGTGCCAGCAGCCGCGGATACAGGGCATATAATTCACCCCTCCACTTT
CDR3 protein: CASSRGYRAYNSPLHF

D gene: .
clone size: once
J gene: TRBJ2-1
V gene: TRBV5-1
CDR3 DNA: TGCGCCAGCAGCTTGGGAGGGGGCTCCTACAATGAGCAGTTCTTC
CDR3 protein: CASSLGGGSYNEQFF

D gene: TRBD1
clone size: .
J gene: TRBJ1-2
V gene: TRBV10-3
CDR3 DNA: TGTGCCATCAGTGAGCCGAGACAGGGATCGCCACCCTCCGGCTACACCTTC
CDR3 protein: CAISEPRQGSPPSGYTF

D gene: .
clone size: .
J gene: TRBJ1-4
V gene: TRBV7-2
CDR3 DNA: TGTGCCAGCAGCTTGACCCCGCTTCAGGGGACTAATGAAAAACTGTTTTTT
CDR3 protein: CASSLTPLQGTNEKLFF

D gene: .
clone size: .
J gene: TRBJ1-5
V gene: TRBV27
CDR3 DNA: TGTGCCAGCAGTGGGATGGACAGAAATCAGCCCCAGCATTTT
CDR3 protein: CASSGMDRNQPQHF

D gene: TRBD1
clone size: .
J gene: TRBJ1-2
V gene: TRBV2
CDR3 DNA: TGTGCCAGCTATCGAGCCGGAGGGACAGGGCAGAGCAAGTATGGCTACACCTTC
CDR3 protein: CASYRAGGTGQSKYGYTF

D gene: .
clone size: .
J gene: TRBJ2-3
V gene: TRBV27
CDR3 DNA: TGTGCCAGCAGAAACAGGAGTCCTAGCACAGATACGCAGTATTTT
CDR3 protein: CASRNRSPSTDTQYF

D gene: .
clone size: .
J gene: TRBJ2-2
V gene: TRBV29-1
CDR3 DNA: TGCAGCGTCTGGAGGGAGTCGGCCGGGGAGCTGTTTTTT
CDR3 protein: CSVWRESAGELFF

D gene: TRBD2
clone size: .
J gene: TRBJ2-3
V gene: TRBV27
CDR3 DNA: TGTGCCAGCAGCCAGCAGCGTAGCGGGGTCACAGATACGCAGTATTTT
CDR3 protein: CASSQQRSGVTDTQYF

D gene: .
clone size: .
J gene: TRBJ2-1
V gene: TRBV7-6
CDR3 DNA: TGTGCCAGCAGCTTCACCACATCGGGCGGGTCGTCTAGCAATGAGCAGTTCTTC
CDR3 protein: CASSFTTSGGSSSNEQFF

D gene: .
clone size: .
J gene: TRBJ2-2
V gene: TRBV7-3
CDR3 DNA: TGTGCCAGCAGCTCTCGGGGGGCTGTGGGGGAGCTGTTTTTT
CDR3 protein: CASSSRGAVGELFF

D gene: .
clone size: .
J gene: TRBJ1-5
V gene: TRBV10-3
CDR3 DNA: TGTGCCATCAGTAACACAGGGCTTCAGCCCCAGCATTTT
CDR3 protein: CAISNTGLQPQHF

D gene: .
clone size: .
J gene: TRBJ1-3
V gene: TRBV7-6
CDR3 DNA: TGTGCCAGCAGCTTAGCCCCGGAGTCAGGGTCGTTGGCTGGAAACACCATATATTTT
CDR3 protein: CASSLAPESGSLAGNTIYF

D gene: TRBD1
clone size: .
J gene: TRBJ1-1
V gene: TRBV7-4
CDR3 DNA: TGTGCCAGCAAAACAGGGGGTTCACTCACTGAAGCTTTCTTT
CDR3 protein: CASKTGGSLTEAFF

D gene: TRBD1
clone size: once
J gene: TRBJ1-2
V gene: TRBV4-3
CDR3 DNA: TGCGCCAGCAGCCAAGTCAAGACAGGGACCTATGGCTACACCTTC
CDR3 protein: CASSQVKTGTYGYTF

D gene: .
clone size: .
J gene: TRBJ2-1
V gene: TRBV9
CDR3 DNA: TGTGCCAGCAGCGTAGGCAGGGACAATGAGCAGTTCTTC
CDR3 protein: CASSVGRDNEQFF

D gene: .
clone size: .
J gene: TRBJ1-1
V gene: TRBV7-8
CDR3 DNA: TGTGCCAGCAGCTTAGGGCGGGAGCACACTGAAGCTTTCTTT
CDR3 protein: CASSLGREHTEAFF

D gene: TRBD1
clone size: .
J gene: TRBJ1-6
V gene: TRBV11-2
CDR3 DNA: TGTGCCAGCGGACAGGGGCACAATTCACCCCTCCACTTT
CDR3 protein: CASGQGHNSPLHF

D gene: TRBD2
clone size: .
J gene: TRBJ2-3
V gene: TRBV4-1
CDR3 DNA: TGCGCCAGCAGCCGATATGGGACTAGCGGGGGCACAGATACGCAGTATTTT
CDR3 protein: CASSRYGTSGGTDTQYF

D gene: .
clone size: few
J gene: TRBJ1-2
V gene: TRBV7-9
CDR3 DNA: TGTGCCAGCAGCTCGATCCAGGGATCCATCCCGACGAGCTACACCTTC
CDR3 protein: CASSSIQGSIPTSYTF